A single sample gave rise to the 4 T cell receptor beta chains below, sequenced in a study of blood T cell repertoires in COVID-19. Data came from immunoSEQ multiplex PCR; TCRdb stores just in-frame clones and leaves some out. The sample lists 70,000 to 85,000 clones; roughly four fifths were seen once. Sequencing used peripheral blood. The receptor source for this set is a man aged 60 to 69 with acute or convalescent COVID-19.

The V and J genes are TRBV7-9 and TRBJ2-1, with TRBD2 matching over 10 bases. CDR1 and CDR2 (germline): SEHNR, FQNEAQ (reference sequence). V lost 1 base and J lost 15; bases outside the gene matches: 6. This CDR3 comprises 13 residues. The CDR3 loop reads CASSLDLAGVPFF. Written as DNA, the CDR3 is TGTGCCAGCAGCTTAGATCTAGCGGGAGTACCGTTCTTC.

This chain joins TRBV28 and TRBJ2-7, with D perhaps matching TRBD1 (5 bases). The germline gives CDR1 MDHEN, CDR2 SYDVKM. CDR3 size: 13 residues. V was cut by 6 bases and J by 3 bases, with 12 bases left in between. CDR3 nucleotides: TGTGCCAGCAGAAACGGACAATTCTACGAGCAGTACTTC. Translating it yields CASRNGQFYEQYF.

Details on this clone: Other DNA sequences in this specimen translate into the identical CDR3. The genes are TRBV18 and TRBJ1-5; D gene uncertain. V lost 3 bases and J lost 1, with 4 bases in between. This CDR3 has 13 residues. Germline V gives CDR1 KGHSH, CDR2 LQKENI. Here the CDR3 DNA reads TGTGCCAGCTCACCTGGCAGCAATCAGCCCCAGCATTTT. Protein product: CASSPGSNQPQHF.

A remark on this clone: Distinct nucleotide sequences in the sample also encode this CDR3. This chain connects TRBV28 to TRBJ1-2; 7 nucleotides line up with TRBD1. The CDR3 consists of 13 residues. Germline CDR1 MDHEN, CDR2 SYDVKM. With V trimmed by 5 bases and J by 2 bases, 2 bases remained unmatched. CDR3 DNA: TGTGCCAGCAGTCCGGGACAGAACTATGGCTACACCTTC. This sequence encodes CASSPGQNYGYTF.